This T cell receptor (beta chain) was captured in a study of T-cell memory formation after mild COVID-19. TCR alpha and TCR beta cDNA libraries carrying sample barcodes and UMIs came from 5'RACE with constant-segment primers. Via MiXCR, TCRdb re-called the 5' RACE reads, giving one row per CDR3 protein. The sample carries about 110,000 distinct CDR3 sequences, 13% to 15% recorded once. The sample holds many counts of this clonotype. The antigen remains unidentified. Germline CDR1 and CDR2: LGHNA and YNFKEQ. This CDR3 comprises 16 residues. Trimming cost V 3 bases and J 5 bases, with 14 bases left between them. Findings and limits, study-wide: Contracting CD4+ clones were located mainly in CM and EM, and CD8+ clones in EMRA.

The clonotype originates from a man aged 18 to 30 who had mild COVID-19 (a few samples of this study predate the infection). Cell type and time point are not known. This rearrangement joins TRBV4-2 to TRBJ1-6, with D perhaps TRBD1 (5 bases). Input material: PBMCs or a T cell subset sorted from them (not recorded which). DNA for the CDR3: TGTGCCAGCAGCCAGACGGTCGACAGCCATAATTCACCCCTCCACTTT. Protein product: CASSQTVDSHNSPLHF.